What follows are 2 T cell receptor beta chains derived from one specimen sequenced in a study of T cell responses to AZD1222 COVID-19 vaccine. TCRdb keeps only in-frame clones here, not all; method: immunoSEQ multiplex PCR. The sample consists of some 120,000 clones, roughly nine tenths of them appearing once. The specimen was peripheral blood, collected on day 0 of AZD1222 vaccination. These receptors all stem from an adult in good health.

This clone came up once. This chain joins TRBV30 and TRBJ1-1; D unresolved. V lost 1 base and J 7 bases, leaving 4 bases between the germline ends. The length of the CDR3 is 10 residues. CDR1 is GTSNPN, CDR2 SVGIG, per germline (reference sequence). Written as DNA, the CDR3 is TGTGCCTGGAGTGAGGTTGAAGCTTTCTTT. Translated: CAWSEVEAFF.

The chain joins TRBV25-1 to TRBJ2-7, with TRBD1 identical over 10 bases. The CDR3 extends over 13 amino acids. The V segment lost 6 bases and the J segment 5 bases; nucleotides outside the gene matches: 4. The germline gives CDR1 MGHDK, CDR2 SYGVNS. The CDR3 spells CASRGTGVHEQYF. For the CDR3, the DNA is TGTGCCAGCAGGGGGACAGGGGTCCACGAGCAGTACTTC.